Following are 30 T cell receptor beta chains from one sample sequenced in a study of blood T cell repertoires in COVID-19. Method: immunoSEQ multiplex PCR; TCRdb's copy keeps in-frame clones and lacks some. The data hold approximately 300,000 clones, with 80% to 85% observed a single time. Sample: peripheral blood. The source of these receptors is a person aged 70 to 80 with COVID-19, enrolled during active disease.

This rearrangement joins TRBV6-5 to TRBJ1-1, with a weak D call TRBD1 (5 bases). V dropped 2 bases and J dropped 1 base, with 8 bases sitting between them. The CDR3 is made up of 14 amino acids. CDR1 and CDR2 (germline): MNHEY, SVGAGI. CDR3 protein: CASSYRQTNTEAFF. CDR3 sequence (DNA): TGTGCCAGCAGTTACAGACAGACGAACACTGAAGCTTTCTTT.

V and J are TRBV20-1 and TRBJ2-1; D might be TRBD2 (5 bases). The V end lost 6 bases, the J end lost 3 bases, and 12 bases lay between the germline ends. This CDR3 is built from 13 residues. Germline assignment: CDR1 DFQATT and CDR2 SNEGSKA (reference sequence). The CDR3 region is CSASVTNYNEQFF. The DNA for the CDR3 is TGCAGTGCAAGTGTGACTAACTACAATGAGCAGTTCTTC.

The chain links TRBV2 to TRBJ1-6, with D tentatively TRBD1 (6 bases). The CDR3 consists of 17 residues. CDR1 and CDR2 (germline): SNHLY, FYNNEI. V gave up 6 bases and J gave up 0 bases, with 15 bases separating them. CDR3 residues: CASRGRQAVSYNSPLHF. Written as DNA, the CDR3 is TGTGCCAGCAGGGGAAGACAGGCGGTCTCCTATAATTCACCCCTCCACTTT.

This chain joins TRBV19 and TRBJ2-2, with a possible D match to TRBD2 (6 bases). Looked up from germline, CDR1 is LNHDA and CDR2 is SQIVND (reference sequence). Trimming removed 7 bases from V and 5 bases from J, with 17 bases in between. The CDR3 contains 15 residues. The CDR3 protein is CASTYRGARTGELFF. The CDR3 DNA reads TGTGCCAGTACGTATCGCGGGGCGAGGACCGGGGAGCTGTTTTTT.

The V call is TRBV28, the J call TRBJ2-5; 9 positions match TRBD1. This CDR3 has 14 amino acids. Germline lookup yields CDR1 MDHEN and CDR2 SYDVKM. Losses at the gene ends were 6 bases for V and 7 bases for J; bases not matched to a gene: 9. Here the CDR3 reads CASRTGGRMGTQYF. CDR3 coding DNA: TGTGCCAGCAGAACAGGGGGCCGTATGGGGACCCAGTACTTC. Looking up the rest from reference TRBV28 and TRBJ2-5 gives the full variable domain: DVKVTQSSRYLVKRTGEKVFLECVQDMDHENMFWYRQDPGLGLRLIYFSYDVKMKEKGDIPEGYSVSREKKERFSLILESASTNQTSMYLCASRTGGRMGTQYFGPGTRLLVL.

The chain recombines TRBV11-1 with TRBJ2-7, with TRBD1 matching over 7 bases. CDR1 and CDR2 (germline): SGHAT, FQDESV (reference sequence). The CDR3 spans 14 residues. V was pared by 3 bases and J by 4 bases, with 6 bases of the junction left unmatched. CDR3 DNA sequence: TGTGCCAGCAGCTTCCCGGGACAGACATACGAGCAGTACTTC. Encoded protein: CASSFPGQTYEQYF.

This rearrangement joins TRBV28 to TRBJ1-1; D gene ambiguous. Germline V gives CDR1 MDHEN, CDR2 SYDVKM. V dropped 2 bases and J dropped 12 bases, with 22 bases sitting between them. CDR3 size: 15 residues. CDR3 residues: CASSLNNFAPRGPFF. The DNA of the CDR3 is TGTGCCAGCAGTTTAAACAACTTCGCGCCGCGCGGCCCTTTCTTT. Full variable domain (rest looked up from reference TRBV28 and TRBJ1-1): DVKVTQSSRYLVKRTGEKVFLECVQDMDHENMFWYRQDPGLGLRLIYFSYDVKMKEKGDIPEGYSVSREKKERFSLILESASTNQTSMYLCASSLNNFAPRGPFFGQGTRLTVV.

The CDR3 DNA reads as TGCAGCGTCGGGACTAGCGGGGGGCTTAGTGAGCAGTTCTTC. The encoded protein is CSVGTSGGLSEQFF. This rearrangement joins TRBV29-1 to TRBJ2-1; TRBD2 matches at 15 bases. After removal of 6 bases from V and 9 bases from J, the junction contained 6 bases not matched to a gene. The CDR3 consists of 14 residues. Germline values: CDR1 SQVTM, CDR2 ANQGSEA.

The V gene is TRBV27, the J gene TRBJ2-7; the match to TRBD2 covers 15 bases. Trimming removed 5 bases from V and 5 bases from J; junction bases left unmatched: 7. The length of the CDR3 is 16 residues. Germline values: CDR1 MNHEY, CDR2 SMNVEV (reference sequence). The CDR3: CASSPGTSGRIHEQYF. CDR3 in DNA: TGTGCCAGCAGTCCCGGGACTAGCGGGAGGATCCACGAGCAGTACTTC.

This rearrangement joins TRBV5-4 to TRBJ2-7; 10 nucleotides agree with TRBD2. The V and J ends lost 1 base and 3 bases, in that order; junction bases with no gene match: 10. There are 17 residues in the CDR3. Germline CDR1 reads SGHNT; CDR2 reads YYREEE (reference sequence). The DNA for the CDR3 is TGTGCCAGCAGCTTGACCCCAGCGGGAGGGCCAAACTACGAGCAGTACTTC. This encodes CASSLTPAGGPNYEQYF.

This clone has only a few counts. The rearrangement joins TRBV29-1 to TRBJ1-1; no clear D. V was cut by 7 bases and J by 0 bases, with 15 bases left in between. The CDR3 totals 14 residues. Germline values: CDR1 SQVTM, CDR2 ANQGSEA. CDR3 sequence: CSANNPRMNTEAFF. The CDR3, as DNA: TGCAGCGCTAACAATCCAAGAATGAACACTGAAGCTTTCTTT. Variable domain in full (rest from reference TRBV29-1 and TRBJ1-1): SAVISQKPSRDICQRGTSLTIQCQVDSQVTMMFWYRQQPGQSLTLIATANQGSEATYESGFVIDKFPISRPNLTFSTLTVSNMSPEDSSIYLCSANNPRMNTEAFFGQGTRLTVV.

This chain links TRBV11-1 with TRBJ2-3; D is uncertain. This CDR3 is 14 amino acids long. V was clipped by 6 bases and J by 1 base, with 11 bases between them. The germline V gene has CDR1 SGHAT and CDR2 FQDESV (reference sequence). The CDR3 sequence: CASRKTVRTDTQYF. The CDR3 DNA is TGTGCCAGCAGAAAAACAGTGCGCACAGATACGCAGTATTTT.

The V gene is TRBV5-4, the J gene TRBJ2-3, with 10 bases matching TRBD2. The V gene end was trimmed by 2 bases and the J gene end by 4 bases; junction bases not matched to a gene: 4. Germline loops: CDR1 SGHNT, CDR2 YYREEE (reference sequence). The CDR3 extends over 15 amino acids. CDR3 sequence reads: CASSLAGGYADTQYF. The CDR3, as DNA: TGTGCCAGCAGCTTAGCGGGGGGGTACGCAGATACGCAGTATTTT. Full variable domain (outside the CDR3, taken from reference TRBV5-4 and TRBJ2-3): ETGVTQSPTHLIKTRGQQVTLRCSSQSGHNTVSWYQQALGQGPQFIFQYYREEENGRGNFPPRFSGLQFPNYSSELNVNALELDDSALYLCASSLAGGYADTQYFGPGTRLTVL.

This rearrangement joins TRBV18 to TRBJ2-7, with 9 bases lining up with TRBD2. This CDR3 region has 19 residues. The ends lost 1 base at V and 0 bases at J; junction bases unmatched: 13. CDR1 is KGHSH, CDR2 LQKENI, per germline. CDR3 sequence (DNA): TGTGCCAGCTCACCACGACATTCTGGCGGGAGGGGGCCCTCCTACGAGCAGTACTTC. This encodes CASSPRHSGGRGPSYEQYF.

This CDR3 is CAIRKGAGNEQFF. DNA for the CDR3: TGTGCCATCAGGAAGGGGGCGGGCAATGAGCAGTTCTTC. The rearrangement joins TRBV10-3 to TRBJ2-1, with 7 positions matching TRBD1. The CDR3 length is 13 residues. CDR1 ENHRY and CDR2 SYGVKD come from the germline V gene. The junction had 5 bases not matched to a gene; V was cut back by 6 bases and J by 6 bases.

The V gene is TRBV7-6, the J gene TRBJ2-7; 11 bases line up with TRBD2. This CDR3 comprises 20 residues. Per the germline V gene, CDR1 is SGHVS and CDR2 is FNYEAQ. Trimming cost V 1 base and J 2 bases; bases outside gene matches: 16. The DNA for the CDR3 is TGTGCCAGCAGCTTAGTTGCGGTTGCTAGCGGGGGGTCATATACCTACGAGCAGTACTTC. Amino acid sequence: CASSLVAVASGGSYTYEQYF.

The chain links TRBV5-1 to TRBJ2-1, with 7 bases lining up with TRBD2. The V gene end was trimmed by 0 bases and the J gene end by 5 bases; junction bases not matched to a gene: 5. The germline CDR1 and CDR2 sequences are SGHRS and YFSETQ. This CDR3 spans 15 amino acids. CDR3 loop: CASSLDGRFNNEQFF. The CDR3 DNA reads TGCGCCAGCAGCTTGGACGGGAGGTTCAACAATGAGCAGTTCTTC.

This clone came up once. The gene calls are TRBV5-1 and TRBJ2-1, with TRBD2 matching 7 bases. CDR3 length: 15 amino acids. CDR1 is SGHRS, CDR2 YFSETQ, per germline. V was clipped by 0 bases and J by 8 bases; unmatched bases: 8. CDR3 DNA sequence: TGCGCCAGCAGCTTGGGGATGGCGGGAGCGGATGAGCAGTTCTTC. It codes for CASSLGMAGADEQFF.

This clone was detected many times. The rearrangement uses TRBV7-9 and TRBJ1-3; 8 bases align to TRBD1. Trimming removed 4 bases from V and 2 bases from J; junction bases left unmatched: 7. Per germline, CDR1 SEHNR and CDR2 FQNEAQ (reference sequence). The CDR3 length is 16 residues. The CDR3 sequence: CASSSSTGGTGNTIYF. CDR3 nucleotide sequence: TGTGCCAGCAGCTCATCCACAGGGGGAACTGGAAACACCATATATTTT.

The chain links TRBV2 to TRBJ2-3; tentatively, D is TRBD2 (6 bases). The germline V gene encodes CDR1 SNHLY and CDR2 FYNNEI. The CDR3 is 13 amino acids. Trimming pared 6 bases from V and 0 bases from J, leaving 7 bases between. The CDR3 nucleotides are TGTGCCAGCAGCGGGACTAGCACAGATACGCAGTATTTT. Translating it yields CASSGTSTDTQYF.

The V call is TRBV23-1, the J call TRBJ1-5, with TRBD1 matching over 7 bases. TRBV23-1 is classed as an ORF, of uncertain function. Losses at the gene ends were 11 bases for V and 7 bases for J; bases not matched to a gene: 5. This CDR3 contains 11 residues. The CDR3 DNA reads TGCGCCCCTGACAGGGAACAGCCCCAGCATTTT. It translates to CAPDREQPQHF.

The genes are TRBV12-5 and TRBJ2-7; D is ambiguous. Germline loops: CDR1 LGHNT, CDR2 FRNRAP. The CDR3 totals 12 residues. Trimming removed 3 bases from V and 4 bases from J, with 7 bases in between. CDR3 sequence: CASGFSLYEQYF. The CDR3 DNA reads TGTGCTAGTGGTTTCTCCCTATACGAGCAGTACTTC.

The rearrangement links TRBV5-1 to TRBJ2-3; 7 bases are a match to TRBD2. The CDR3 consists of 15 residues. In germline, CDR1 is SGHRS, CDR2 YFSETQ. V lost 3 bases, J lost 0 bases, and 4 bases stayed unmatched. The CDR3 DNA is TGCGCCAGCAGCTCGAAGCGGGGAAGCACAGATACGCAGTATTTT. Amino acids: CASSSKRGSTDTQYF.

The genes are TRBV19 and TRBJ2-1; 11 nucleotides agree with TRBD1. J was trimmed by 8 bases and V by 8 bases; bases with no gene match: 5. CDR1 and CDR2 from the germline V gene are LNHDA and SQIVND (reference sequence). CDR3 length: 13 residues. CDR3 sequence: CASAMDRGHEQFF. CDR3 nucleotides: TGTGCCAGTGCCATGGACAGGGGGCATGAGCAGTTCTTC.

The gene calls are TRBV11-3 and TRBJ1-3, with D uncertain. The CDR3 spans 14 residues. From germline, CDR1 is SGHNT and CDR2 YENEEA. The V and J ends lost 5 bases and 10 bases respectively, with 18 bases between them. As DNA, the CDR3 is TGTGCCAGCAGCCCCTGGCCAGTGGGAGGGACCATATATTTT. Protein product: CASSPWPVGGTIYF. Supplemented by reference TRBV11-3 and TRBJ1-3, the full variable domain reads EAGVVQSPRYKIIEKKQPVAFWCNPISGHNTLYWYLQNLGQGPELLIRYENEEAVDDSQLPKDRFSAERLKGVDSTLKIQPAELGDSAVYLCASSPWPVGGTIYFGEGSWLTVV.

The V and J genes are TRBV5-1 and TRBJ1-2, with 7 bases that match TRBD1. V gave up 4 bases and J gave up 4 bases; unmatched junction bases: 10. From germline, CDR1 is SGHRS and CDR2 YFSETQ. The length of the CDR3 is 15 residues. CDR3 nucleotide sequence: TGCGCCAGCAGCGAGGAGGGACAGTTCGCCTATGGCTACACCTTC. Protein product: CASSEEGQFAYGYTF.

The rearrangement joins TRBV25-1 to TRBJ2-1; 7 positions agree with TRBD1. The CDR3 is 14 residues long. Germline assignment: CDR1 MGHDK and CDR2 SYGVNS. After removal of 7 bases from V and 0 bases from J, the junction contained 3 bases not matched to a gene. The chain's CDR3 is CASTQGVSYNEQFF. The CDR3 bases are TGTGCCAGCACCCAGGGGGTCTCCTACAATGAGCAGTTCTTC.

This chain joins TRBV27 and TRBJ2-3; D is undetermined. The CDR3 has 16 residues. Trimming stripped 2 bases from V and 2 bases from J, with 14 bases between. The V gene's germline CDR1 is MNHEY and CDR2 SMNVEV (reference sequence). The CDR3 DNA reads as TGTGCCAGCAGTTTAGCCAGTTGGCAGAACACAGATACGCAGTATTTT. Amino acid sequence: CASSLASWQNTDTQYF.

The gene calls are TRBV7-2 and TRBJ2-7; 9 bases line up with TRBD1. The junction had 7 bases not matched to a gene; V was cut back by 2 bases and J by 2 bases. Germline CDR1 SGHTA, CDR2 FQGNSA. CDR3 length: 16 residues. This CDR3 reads CASSLNRDRVTYEQYF. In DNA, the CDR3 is TGTGCCAGCAGCTTAAACCGGGACAGGGTTACCTACGAGCAGTACTTC.

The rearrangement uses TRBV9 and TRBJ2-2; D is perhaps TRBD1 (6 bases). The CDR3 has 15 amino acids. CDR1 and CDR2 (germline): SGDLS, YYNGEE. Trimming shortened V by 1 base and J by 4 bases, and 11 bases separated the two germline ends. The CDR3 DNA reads TGTGCCAGCAGCGTAACGACAGGCGGCACCGGGGAGCTGTTTTTT. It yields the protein CASSVTTGGTGELFF.